This T cell receptor (beta chain) was profiled in a study of T cell changes during pregnancy in multiple sclerosis. Generated by immunoSEQ multiplex PCR, the TCRdb table keeps only in-frame clones and is missing some. Of approximately 57,000 clones listed, 91% were seen once; the top ten hold approximately 3.8%. V was cut by 4 bases and J by 2 bases, with 10 bases left in between. From germline, CDR1 is SGHDT and CDR2 YYEEEE. The CDR3 is 13 amino acids. The rearrangement joins TRBV5-6 to TRBJ2-7, with no clear D. The TCR comes from a female donor in good health, enrolled as a control in a pregnancy study. Sequencing was performed on peripheral blood, taken after pregnancy. DNA of the CDR3: TGTGCCAGCAGCGCCCCCGGTCCCTACGAGCAGTACTTC. Its translation is CASSAPGPYEQYF. Looking up the rest from reference TRBV5-6 and TRBJ2-7 gives the full variable domain: DAGVTQSPTHLIKTRGQQVTLRCSPKSGHDTVSWYQQALGQGPQFIFQYYEEEERQRGNFPDRFSGHQFPNYSSELNVNALLLGDSALYLCASSAPGPYEQYFGPGTRLTVT.